This entry features one T cell receptor (beta chain) sequence. The antigen remains unidentified. Terminally differentiated effector memory CD45RA+ cells were excluded from the naive CD8 cells, which were CD45RO-negative and positively selected for CCR7. The data were obtained in a study of shared clonotypes between healthy human individuals. Study as a whole: Three plates each covered CD4 naive and memory; CD8 naive two, CD8 memory one.

The test was conducted at deep level. Data came from immunoSEQ multiplex PCR; TCRdb stores just in-frame clones and leaves some out. The top ten clones hold 0.9% to 1.4% of a sample with some 2,000,000 clones, around 96% of them seen once. Overall study results and limits: Tissue TCR repertoires likely differ from these blood-only repertoires.

There are 13 residues in the CDR3. The germline V and J ends were trimmed by 0 bases and 7 bases, with 11 bases remaining between them. Germline CDR1 and CDR2: SGHNT and YYREEE (reference sequence). The V gene is TRBV5-4, the J gene TRBJ2-7; D gene uncertain. Sequenced: naive CD8+ T cells sorted from blood. The TCR comes from a man between 18 and 29 years old in good health. In DNA, the CDR3 is TGTGCCAGCAGCTTGGGCCCCCCGAGTGAGCAGTACTTC. Its protein is CASSLGPPSEQYF.